This T cell receptor beta chain was sequenced in a study of cytomegalovirus exposure and HLA in healthy donors. Study-level information: An early data release held 79 million or so unique TCRs from HLA-typed donors.

Study-wide points: Fewer N-insertions (relative to the approximately 670-donor mean) were reportedly seen in an Asian-associated ancestry cluster in a later analysis. Associated with cytomegalovirus, according to the listing, were 150 to 200 TCR beta chains. Among the CMV-associated chains, a few were confirmed in vitro as specific for CMV antigens.

Regarding this clone: The antigen remains undetermined.

Use of 60 Vbeta and 13 Jbeta primers characterized the PCR. Produced via immunoSEQ multiplex PCR; TCRdb's table is partial and in-frame only. The data hold about 180,000 clones, with just under 80% observed a single time. The germline gives CDR1 SSHAT, CDR2 FNYEAQ (reference sequence). This CDR3 has 13 amino acids. The sequence was collected from a woman aged 50 to 65 in good health and CMV-seropositive. The chain is built from TRBV7-7 and TRBJ2-5; weak D call: TRBD1 (7 bases). Input material: PBMCs. The CDR3 spells CASGRDSQETQYF. CDR3 nucleotides: TGTGCTAGCGGCCGGGACAGCCAAGAGACCCAGTACTTC.